The sequence of this TCR beta chain was determined in a study of T cells in Graves' hyperthyroidism and ophthalmopathy. Study-wide findings and caveats: Separation of ophthalmopathy from stable hyperthyroidism was achieved by a 13 V-J model.

What was amplified from RNA transcripts were TCR beta CDR3 regions. TCR CDR3 regions were first amplified by RT-PCR with HTBI primers. Via MiXCR, TCRdb re-called the multiplex PCR reads, giving one row per CDR3 protein. The table includes fewer than 650,000 distinct CDR3 sequences, 13% to 15% detected once. This CDR3 spans 16 amino acids. V trimming: 5 bases; J trimming: 2 bases; junction bases outside the gene matches: 6. Researchers barred patients who had uncontrolled infection, other autoimmune disease, pregnancy or lactation. The table lists this clonotype with many counts. Its cognate antigen is unknown.

Input material: blood. The receptor's source is a woman between 40 and 55 years old with Graves' hyperthyroidism. The V call is TRBV12-3 or TRBV12-4, the J call TRBJ2-1, with 10 positions matching TRBD2. The CDR3 loop is CASSRTSGGPYNEQFF. The CDR3 region has the DNA TGTGCCAGCAGTAGGACTAGCGGAGGCCCCTACAATGAGCAGTTCTTC.